This record covers a single TCR beta chain. Its antigen remains unknown. The table came from immunoSEQ multiplex PCR; TCRdb's copy has only in-frame clones and leaves some out. This table holds some 120,000 clones, more than 80% found once. V lost 3 bases to trimming and J lost 2 bases; unmatched junction nucleotides: 9. The CDR3 consists of 16 residues. The germline gives CDR1 KGHSH, CDR2 LQKENI. The data derive from a study of T cell responses to AZD1222 COVID-19 vaccine. General study results and limits: White British ancestry dominated among donors, who included more females, and clonal diversity was possibly underestimated.

Sample: peripheral blood, taken 28 days after the second AZD1222 dose. This sequence originates from an adult who received the AZD1222 COVID-19 vaccine. The chain recombines TRBV18 with TRBJ2-5, with 7 bases identical to TRBD2. The CDR3 DNA reads TGTGCCAGCTCACCCCGCGGGGGTGAAGGGCAAGAGACCCAGTACTTC. Amino acid sequence: CASSPRGGEGQETQYF.